This T cell receptor (beta chain) originates from a study of T cell responses to AZD1222 COVID-19 vaccine. Here immunoSEQ multiplex PCR was the method, and the copy in TCRdb shows in-frame clones only, minus some. This sample carries more than 100,000 clones, about 88% of them seen once, and the ten largest clones take roughly 2.3%. The study's findings and limits: Only 5 or 6 AZD1222 recipients tested seropositive at baseline. Spike-wide coverage was observed for vaccine-associated CD4 TCRs, with dominant responses at 160-218 and 743-854.

In its sample, this clone was seen a few times. Its antigen is unidentified. Germline V gene lookup returns CDR1 SGHTA and CDR2 FQGNSA. The CDR3 covers 12 residues. The V and J ends lost 5 bases and 5 bases respectively, with 7 bases between them. The sequencing used peripheral blood, collected on day 0 of AZD1222 vaccination. V is TRBV7-2 and J is TRBJ2-1; D remains unclear. This receptor was obtained from an adult in good health. CDR3 in DNA: TGTGCCAGCAGCCCCCGTAACAATGAGCAGTTCTTC. Amino acid sequence: CASSPRNNEQFF.